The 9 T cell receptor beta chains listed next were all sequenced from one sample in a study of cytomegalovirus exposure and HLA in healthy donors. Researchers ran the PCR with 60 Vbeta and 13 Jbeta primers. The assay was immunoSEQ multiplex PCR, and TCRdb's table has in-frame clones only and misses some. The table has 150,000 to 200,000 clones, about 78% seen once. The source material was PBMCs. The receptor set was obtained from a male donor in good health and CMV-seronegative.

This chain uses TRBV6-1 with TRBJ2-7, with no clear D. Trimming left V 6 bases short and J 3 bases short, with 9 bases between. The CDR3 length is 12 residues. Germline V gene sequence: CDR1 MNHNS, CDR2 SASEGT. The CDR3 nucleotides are TGTGCCAGCAGCCTTGTAATCTACGAGCAGTACTTC. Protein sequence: CASSLVIYEQYF.

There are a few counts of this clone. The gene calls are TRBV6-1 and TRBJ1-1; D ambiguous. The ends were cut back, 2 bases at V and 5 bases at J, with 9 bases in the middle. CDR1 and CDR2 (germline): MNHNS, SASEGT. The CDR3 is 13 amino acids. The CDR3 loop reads CASSETVGTEAFF. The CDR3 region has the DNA TGTGCCAGCAGTGAAACAGTTGGGACTGAAGCTTTCTTT.

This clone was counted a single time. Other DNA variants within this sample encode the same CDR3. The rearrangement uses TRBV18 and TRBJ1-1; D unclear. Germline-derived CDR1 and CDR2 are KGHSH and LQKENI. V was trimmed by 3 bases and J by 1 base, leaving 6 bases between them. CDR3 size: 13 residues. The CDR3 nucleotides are TGTGCCAGCTCACCCCGGGAGAACACTGAAGCTTTCTTT. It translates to CASSPRENTEAFF.

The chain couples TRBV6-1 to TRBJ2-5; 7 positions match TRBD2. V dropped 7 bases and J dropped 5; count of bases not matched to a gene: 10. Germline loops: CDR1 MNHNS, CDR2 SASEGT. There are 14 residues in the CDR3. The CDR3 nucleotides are TGTGCCAGCACTACGACCTGGGGAGGGGAGACCCAGTACTTC. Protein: CASTTTWGGETQYF.

CDR3 coding DNA: TGTGCCAGCAGCTTGGCTGCGGGAGTGATCTCCTACAATGAGCAGTTCTTC. The encoded protein is CASSLAAGVISYNEQFF. The chain has TRBV5-4 and TRBJ2-1, with 7 bases fitting TRBD2. This CDR3 is 17 amino acids long. Trimming cost V 0 bases and J 0 bases; bases outside gene matches: 6. CDR1 and CDR2 (germline): SGHNT, YYREEE (reference sequence).

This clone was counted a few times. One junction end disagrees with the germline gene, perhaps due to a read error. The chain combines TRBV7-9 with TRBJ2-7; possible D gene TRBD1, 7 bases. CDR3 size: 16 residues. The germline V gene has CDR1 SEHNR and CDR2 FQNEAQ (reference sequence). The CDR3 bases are TGTTCCAGCAGCCAAGTAGGAGGGACAGAGGCGTACGAGCAGTACTTC. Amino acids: CSSSQVGGTEAYEQYF.

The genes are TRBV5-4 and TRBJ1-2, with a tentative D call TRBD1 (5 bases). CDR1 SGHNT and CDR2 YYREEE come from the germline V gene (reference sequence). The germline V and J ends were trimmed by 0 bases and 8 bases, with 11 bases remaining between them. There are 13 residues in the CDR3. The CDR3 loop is CASSLAGGTGYTF. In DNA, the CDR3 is TGTGCCAGCAGCTTGGCGGGGGGGACCGGCTACACCTTC.

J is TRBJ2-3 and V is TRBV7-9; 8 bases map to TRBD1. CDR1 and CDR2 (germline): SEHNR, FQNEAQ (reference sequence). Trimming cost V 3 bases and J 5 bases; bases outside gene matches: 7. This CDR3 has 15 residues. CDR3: CASSFSDREVDTQYF. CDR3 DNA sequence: TGTGCCAGCAGCTTCTCGGACAGGGAAGTAGATACGCAGTATTTT.

CDR3 nucleotides: TGCGCCAGCAGCCAAGATGGGCTAGCGGGGCTCCAAGAGACCCAGTACTTC. As protein: CASSQDGLAGLQETQYF. The chain carries TRBV4-1 and TRBJ2-5; TRBD2 agrees at 9 bases. The CDR3 contains 17 residues. Germline values: CDR1 MGHRA, CDR2 YSYEKL. The trim removed 0 bases at V and 1 base at J, leaving 6 bases unmatched.